A single T cell receptor beta chain is shown here with its context. Its antigen is as yet unknown. These data originate in a study of T cell clonotyping in hematopoietic cell transplantation. Study-wide background: Pretransplant recipient samples were taken after cytoreduction. Study-level results: Pathologically expanded recipient clonotypes increased progressively from day 30 to day 180 as diversity fell.

The V end lost 1 base, the J end lost 2 bases, and 11 bases lay between the germline ends. This CDR3 is 15 amino acids long. Per the germline V gene, CDR1 is SGHVS and CDR2 is FNYEAQ. The protocol was immunoSEQ multiplex PCR, while the TCRdb copy is restricted to in-frame clones and leaves out a portion. The sample includes 50,000 or so clones, approximately 82% of them seen just once. This sample's time point: recipient sample about 28 days before transplant, after cytoreduction. The TCR sequence derives from a man aged 55 to 70 with myelodysplastic syndrome. Some clones in this sample may be carry-over from other donors' samples. The starting material was peripheral blood mononuclear cells, obtained before stem cell transplant. The chain is built from TRBV7-6 and TRBJ2-5, with D uncertain. CDR3 region: CASSLGLGSQETQYF. In DNA, the CDR3 is TGTGCCAGCAGCTTAGGGCTTGGCAGTCAAGAGACCCAGTACTTC.